These 26 T cell receptor beta chains originate from one sample sequenced in a study of T cell clonality in common variable immunodeficiency. Sequenced by immunoSEQ multiplex PCR; TCRdb stores in-frame clones only, minus some. The sample contains about 59,000 clones, none of them singletons. Material: peripheral blood mononuclear cells. These receptors all stem from a person between 18 and 75 years old in good health.

Ten or more counts support this clone. Coverage ceases 3 residues before the CDR3 finishes, and the germline J gene fills in the end. The chain links TRBV10-1 to TRBJ2-3; TRBD1 or TRBD2 may be the D gene (5 bases each). Germline loops: CDR1 WNHNN, CDR2 SYGVQD (reference sequence). The CDR3 spans 12 residues. The CDR3 bases that were read are TGCGCCAGCAGCCGAGGGGATGCAGCG. As protein: CASSRGDAA. The entire CDR3 reads CASSRGDAAQYF.

At least ten counts were recorded for this clone. The CDR3 end is not reached by the read, which stops 3 residues before it; the germline J gene fills it in. The chain is built from TRBV7-9 and TRBJ2-1, with TRBD2 as a possible D gene (6 bases). Germline V gene data show CDR1 as SEHNR and CDR2 as FQNEAQ (reference sequence). The germline V and J ends were trimmed by 2 bases and 4 bases, with 12 bases remaining between them. This CDR3 is 15 amino acids long. The CDR3 DNA, read in part, is TGTGCCAGCAGCTTAAGCAGCGGGTTATACAATGAG. Protein product: CASSLSSGLYNE. The whole CDR3 protein is CASSLSSGLYNEQFF.

This clone was counted ten times or more. With the read ending 3 residues before the CDR3 end, the germline J gene is used to fill in that end. V and J are TRBV29-1 and TRBJ1-2, with TRBD1 identical over 9 bases. Germline CDR1 is SQVTM and CDR2 is ANQGSEA. CDR3 size: 14 residues. With 4 bases clipped from V and 6 bases from J, the junction kept 9 bases outside the gene matches. The DNA read from the CDR3 is TGCAGCGTTGGACGTCCGGACAGGGGAAATGGC. It is translated as CSVGRPDRGNG. The full CDR3 is CSVGRPDRGNGYTF.

Ten or more counts support this clone. The read ends 3 residues early relative to the CDR3; the germline J gene fills the gap. The chain couples TRBV19 to TRBJ2-5, with D possibly TRBD2 on 5 matching bases. Germline loops: CDR1 LNHDA, CDR2 SQIVND (reference sequence). Trimming removed 6 bases at V and 5 bases at J, with 16 bases between. This CDR3 contains 14 residues. CDR3 DNA (partial): TGTGCCAGTAGACCCATACTAGTAACGGAGACC. This codes for CASRPILVTET. The entire CDR3 protein is CASRPILVTETQYF.

To note about this clone: The sequence runs out 3 residues before the end of the CDR3; the remainder is reconstructed from the germline J gene. V and J are TRBV30 and TRBJ1-6, with unresolved D. Trimming took off 0 bases at V and 11 bases at J, with 23 bases between the two ends. Germline V CDR1 and CDR2: GTSNPN, SVGIG (reference sequence). The CDR3 is 17 residues long. CDR3 loop: CAWSVRAVSRYPAPLHF. The covered CDR3 bases are TGTGCCTGGAGTGTCCGCGCGGTGTCCCGGTATCCGGCACCC.

This clone was detected ten times or more. The read is 3 residues too short to cover the CDR3 end, so that end is filled in from the germline J gene. The V call is TRBV20-1, the J call TRBJ2-3, with 9 bases aligning to TRBD1. Germline V CDR1 and CDR2: DFQATT, SNEGSKA (reference sequence). There are 14 residues in the CDR3. The CDR3 region is CSARGQGDSQPQYF. The sequenced CDR3 bases are TGCAGTGCTAGGGGACAGGGAGACAGTCAGCCG.

This clone was detected only a few times. The CDR3 end is not reached by the read, which stops 3 residues before it; the germline J gene fills it in. The chain has TRBV10-2 and TRBJ1-5; D is unresolved. Germline V gene sequence: CDR1 WSHSY, CDR2 SAAADI. This CDR3 is 14 amino acids long. Trimming pared 8 bases from V and 0 bases from J, leaving 11 bases between. The covered CDR3 bases are TGCGCCAGCTCGGCGGTGGTTAGCAATCAGCCC. Amino acids: CASSAVVSNQP. Given in full, the CDR3 is CASSAVVSNQPQHF.

This clone has ten or more counts. The observed sequence ends 3 residues before the CDR3 terminus, with the missing tail filled in from the germline J gene. The chain combines TRBV5-6 with TRBJ1-5; 9 bases map to TRBD1. Losses at the gene ends were 4 bases for V and 4 bases for J; bases not matched to a gene: 3. The germline V gene encodes CDR1 SGHDT and CDR2 YYEEEE. CDR3 size: 14 residues. Here the CDR3 reads CASSLTGGNQPQHF. The sequenced part of the CDR3 DNA is TGTGCCAGCAGCCTGACAGGGGGTAATCAGCCC.

Of note for this clone: The read terminates 3 residues ahead of where the CDR3 ends, so the germline J gene completes it. The V call is TRBV20-1, the J call TRBJ1-4; TRBD1 is a possible D gene (5 bases). Per the germline V gene, CDR1 is DFQATT and CDR2 is SNEGSKA (reference sequence). There are 17 residues in the CDR3. The CDR3 loop is CSARTEDQGSATSPLFF. CDR3 bases read: TGCAGTGCTAGAACGGAGGATCAGGGCAGCGCAACTTCACCA.

This clone was counted many times. The missing CDR3 end, 3 residues past where the read stops, is filled in from the germline J gene. The genes are TRBV7-9 and TRBJ2-7; D unresolved. The CDR3 contains 13 residues. The germline V gene has CDR1 SEHNR and CDR2 FQNEAQ (reference sequence). V lost 5 bases and J 2 bases, leaving 10 bases between the germline ends. The CDR3 spells CASSPVATYEQYF. CDR3 DNA (partial): TGTGCCAGCAGCCCCGTGGCCACCTACGAG. Supplemented by reference TRBV7-9 and TRBJ2-7, the full variable domain reads DTGVSQNPRHKITKRGQNVTFRCDPISEHNRLYWYRQTLGQGPEFLTYFQNEAQLEKSRLLSDRFSAERPKGSFSTLEIQRTEQGDSAMYLCASSPVATYEQYFGPGTRLTVT.

This clone was observed at least ten times. Read sequence stops 3 residues before the CDR3 end, and the germline J gene provides the missing end. The chain has TRBV7-9 and TRBJ1-2; maybe TRBD1 (6 bases). Trimming took 6 bases from V and 3 from J, leaving 8 bases between them. The CDR3 has 12 residues. The germline V gene has CDR1 SEHNR and CDR2 FQNEAQ (reference sequence). Partial CDR3 DNA: TGTGCCAGCAGAGGGGGGGACTATGGC. As protein: CASRGGDYG. The whole CDR3 protein reads CASRGGDYGYTF. The full variable domain, its missing parts supplied by reference TRBV7-9 and TRBJ1-2, is DTGVSQNPRHKITKRGQNVTFRCDPISEHNRLYWYRQTLGQGPEFLTYFQNEAQLEKSRLLSDRFSAERPKGSFSTLEIQRTEQGDSAMYLCASRGGDYGYTFGSGTRLTVV.

This clone was recorded many times. The observed sequence ends 3 residues before the CDR3 terminus, with the missing tail filled in from the germline J gene. The chain joins TRBV2 to TRBJ2-3; perhaps TRBD1 as D (6 bases). The CDR3 sequence is 15 residues long. Trimming shortened V by 6 bases and J by 1 base, and 14 bases separated the two germline ends. Germline lookup yields CDR1 SNHLY and CDR2 FYNNEI. The CDR3 loop reads CASREQGLGTDTQYF. Partial CDR3 DNA: TGTGCCAGCAGAGAACAGGGTTTGGGCACAGATACG.

In its sample, this clone was seen many times. The read falls 3 residues short of the CDR3 end, and the missing part is taken from the germline J gene. J is TRBJ2-5 and V is TRBV6-2 or TRBV6-3; 8 nucleotides line up with TRBD2. CDR1 and CDR2 from the germline V gene are MNHEY and SVGEGT. V gave up 11 bases and J gave up 2 bases; unmatched junction bases: 7. The CDR3 consists of 13 residues. The CDR3 bases that were read are TGTGCCGCGAAAAAGCGGGGGCAAGAGACC. Protein sequence: CAAKKRGQET. The complete CDR3 reads CAAKKRGQETQYF.

Ten or more counts support this clone. The read ends 3 residues early relative to the CDR3; the germline J gene fills the gap. The rearrangement links TRBV6-1 to TRBJ2-1, with TRBD1 matching over 12 bases. CDR3 length equals 16 residues. Germline CDR1 reads MNHNS; CDR2 reads SASEGT. V lost 1 base and J lost 7; bases outside the gene matches: 5. The CDR3 bases that were read are TGTGCCAGCAGTGAAGAGGAGGGACAGGGGGCGAATGAG. Its protein is CASSEEEGQGANE. The entire CDR3 protein is CASSEEEGQGANEQFF.

The sample holds many counts of this clone. Read sequence stops 3 residues before the CDR3 end, and the germline J gene provides the missing end. The chain links TRBV5-4 to TRBJ2-6, with a tentative D call TRBD1 (5 bases). Trimming stripped 0 bases from V and 10 bases from J, with 8 bases between. The CDR3 consists of 13 residues. Germline-derived CDR1 and CDR2 are SGHNT and YYREEE (reference sequence). CDR3 DNA (partial): TGTGCCAGCAGCTTGGCCCAGGGAAACGTC. This codes for CASSLAQGNV. The entire CDR3 protein reads CASSLAQGNVLTF.

This clone was picked up many times. With the read ending 3 residues before the CDR3 end, the germline J gene is used to fill in that end. V usage is TRBV6-2 or TRBV6-3 and J usage is TRBJ2-1, with 7 bases lining up with TRBD2. This CDR3 has 15 amino acids. Germline CDR1 MNHEY, CDR2 SVGEGT. J lost 4 bases, V lost 0 bases, and 3 bases had no gene match. The CDR3 is CASSYSRDYYNEQFF. Incomplete CDR3 DNA: TGTGCCAGCAGTTACTCAAGGGACTATTACAATGAG.

This clone was detected many times. From the germline J gene comes the end of the CDR3, since the read stops 3 residues before it. The rearrangement uses TRBV6-4 and TRBJ2-1; 10 nucleotides agree with TRBD2. The CDR3 is 16 amino acids. The V segment lost 2 bases and the J segment 3 bases; nucleotides outside the gene matches: 4. The V gene's germline CDR1 is MRHNA and CDR2 SNTAGT. CDR3 DNA, as far as it was read: TGTGCCAGCAGTGACCGGGCTAGCGGGGGCTACAATGAG. Its translation is CASSDRASGGYNE. The whole CDR3 protein is CASSDRASGGYNEQFF.

This clone was seen at least ten times. The CDR3 extends 3 residues past the end of the read, so its final part is completed from the germline J gene. V is TRBV11-2 and J is TRBJ2-3; maybe TRBD1 (5 bases). The CDR3 loop spans 13 amino acids. Germline V gene sequence: CDR1 SGHAT, CDR2 FQNNGV. CDR3 DNA (partial): TGTGCCAGCAGCTTAGACAGGGTCGAGACG. Protein: CASSLDRVET. The full-length CDR3 reads as CASSLDRVETQYF.

Comments on this clone: Coverage ceases 3 residues before the CDR3 finishes, and the germline J gene fills in the end. The chain uses TRBV19 and TRBJ1-1, with a possible D match to TRBD1 (6 bases). From germline, CDR1 is LNHDA and CDR2 SQIVND (reference sequence). The V end lost 8 bases, the J end lost 0 bases, and 10 bases lay between the germline ends. The length of the CDR3 is 13 residues. The CDR3 loop is CASSGALNTEAFF. The part of the CDR3 DNA that was read is TGTGCCAGTTCAGGGGCCTTGAACACTGAA.

With respect to this clone: The read terminates 3 residues ahead of where the CDR3 ends, so the germline J gene completes it. This chain links TRBV11-1 with TRBJ1-1; D might be TRBD1 (5 bases). The CDR3 is 15 amino acids. In germline, CDR1 is SGHAT, CDR2 FQDESV (reference sequence). Trimming took 1 base from V and 6 from J, leaving 15 bases between them. The CDR3 loop is CASSLESGGEAEAFF. CDR3 DNA, as far as it was read: TGTGCCAGCAGCTTAGAATCGGGAGGGGAAGCTGAA.

Ten or more counts support this clone. The sequence runs out 3 residues before the end of the CDR3; the remainder is reconstructed from the germline J gene. This chain connects TRBV5-1 to TRBJ2-3; 8 bases fit TRBD1. The CDR3 is 13 amino acids. Germline V gene lookup returns CDR1 SGHRS and CDR2 YFSETQ. Incomplete CDR3 DNA: TGCGCCAGCCAATATCAGACAGGGGAGACG. It is translated as CASQYQTGET. The full CDR3 protein is CASQYQTGETQYF.

This clone was picked up many times. The CDR3 end is not reached by the read, which stops 3 residues before it; the germline J gene fills it in. The chain combines TRBV5-1 with TRBJ1-3; D is unresolved. Per germline, CDR1 SGHRS and CDR2 YFSETQ. This CDR3 has 16 residues. Trimming left V 0 bases short and J 0 bases short, with 10 bases between. The CDR3 protein is CASSLAGVLSGNTIYF. The CDR3 bases that were read are TGCGCCAGCAGCTTGGCCGGGGTGCTCTCTGGAAACACC.

The table lists this clone with many counts. The read falls 3 residues short of the CDR3 end, and the missing part is taken from the germline J gene. The V gene is TRBV20-1, the J gene TRBJ2-3; perhaps TRBD2 as D (6 bases). This CDR3 comprises 16 residues. Germline V gives CDR1 DFQATT, CDR2 SNEGSKA (reference sequence). This CDR3 reads CSARDIRRGPQETQYF. The part of the CDR3 DNA that was read is TGCAGTGCTAGAGATATAAGGCGGGGCCCCCAAGAGACG.

Note on this clone: With the read ending 3 residues before the CDR3 end, the germline J gene is used to fill in that end. The chain employs TRBV7-2 and TRBJ1-1; D gene unclear. From germline, CDR1 is SGHTA and CDR2 FQGNSA. The CDR3 extends over 15 amino acids. V lost 5 bases and J lost 0, with 13 bases in between. The CDR3 region is CASSPPRALNTEAFF. The CDR3 bases that were read are TGTGCCAGCAGCCCCCCGAGGGCCTTGAACACTGAA.

This clone appeared many times. Read coverage stops 3 residues before the CDR3 terminus; the germline J gene supplies the remainder. The chain employs TRBV7-6 and TRBJ2-2; D tentatively reads TRBD1 or TRBD2 (7 bases each). Trimming removed 0 bases from V and 3 bases from J, with 11 bases in between. Germline V lookup: CDR1 SGHVS, CDR2 FNYEAQ. The CDR3 runs to 16 residues. CDR3 amino acids: CASSLAGGGDTGELFF. CDR3 DNA, as far as it was read: TGTGCCAGCAGCTTAGCGGGAGGGGGCGACACCGGGGAG.

In this sample, this clone turned up many times. The read stops 3 residues short of the end of the CDR3; the missing end is completed from the germline J gene. The rearrangement uses TRBV5-5 and TRBJ1-5; 10 bases align to TRBD1. The CDR3 length is 14 residues. V lost 4 bases to trimming and J lost 8 bases; unmatched junction nucleotides: 6. Germline CDR1 and CDR2: SGHKS and YYEKEE (reference sequence). The CDR3 reads CASSTGTGDEPQHF. The sequenced CDR3 bases are TGTGCCAGCAGCACCGGGACAGGGGACGAGCCC.